The text below deals with one T cell receptor beta chain. The sample is drawn from a study of T cell responses to AZD1222 COVID-19 vaccine. TCRdb keeps only in-frame clones here, not all; method: immunoSEQ multiplex PCR. The sample comprises over 110,000 clones, 85% to 95% of which are singletons, and 2.8% rests with the top ten. This CDR3 region has 15 residues. The germline gives CDR1 MGHRA, CDR2 YSYEKL. Trimming left V 4 bases short and J 6 bases short, with 13 bases between. The sequenced sample was peripheral blood, obtained on day 0 of AZD1222 vaccination. The J gene is TRBJ1-6, the V gene TRBV4-1; tentative D call: TRBD1 (6 bases). The sequence was collected from an adult in good health. Here the CDR3 reads CASSPRQGPNSPLHF. The CDR3, as DNA: TGCGCCAGCAGCCCCCGGCAGGGGCCTAATTCACCCCTCCACTTT.